One and the same sample provided the 15 T cell receptor beta chains below, sequenced in a study of identical twins. TCRdb reprocessed the 5' RACE reads with MiXCR, giving one entry per CDR3 protein. The sample contains over 550,000 distinct CDR3 sequences, 7% to 7.5% of which appear only once. These data also featured in a second study, about yellow fever vaccine responses in identical twins.

Sequencing was performed on PBMCs. The receptors here all came from a woman between 18 and 30 years old in good health.

This clonotype was picked up many times. V and J are TRBV10-3 and TRBJ2-5, with TRBD1 matching over 10 bases. The germline V gene encodes CDR1 ENHRY and CDR2 SYGVKD. V shed 5 bases and J 5 bases; nucleotides not matched to a gene: 2. The CDR3 extends over 13 amino acids. The CDR3 loop is CAISLGQGETQYF. CDR3 nucleotide sequence: TGTGCCATCAGTCTGGGACAGGGGGAGACCCAGTACTTC.

In this sample, this clonotype turned up many times. The chain combines TRBV10-2 with TRBJ2-7; weak D call: TRBD2 (5 bases). The V and J ends lost 2 bases and 4 bases respectively, with 9 bases between them. The CDR3 covers 13 residues. Germline CDR1 is WSHSY and CDR2 is SAAADI. The CDR3 DNA is TGCGCCAGCAGTGAGGAGGGCCGTTACGAGCAGTACTTC. Translation: CASSEEGRYEQYF.

This clonotype was seen repeatedly, ten times or more. V usage is TRBV4-1 and J usage is TRBJ1-1; the D gene is possibly TRBD1 (5 bases). Germline V gene sequence: CDR1 MGHRA, CDR2 YSYEKL. CDR3 length: 15 amino acids. V was pared by 2 bases and J by 0 bases, with 10 bases between. The CDR3 region has the DNA TGCGCCAGCAGCCAACAGGGCCCGATGAACACTGAAGCTTTCTTT. Its protein is CASSQQGPMNTEAFF.

The chain combines TRBV2 with TRBJ2-1; D is possibly TRBD1 (6 bases). Germline CDR1 reads SNHLY; CDR2 reads FYNNEI. The CDR3 totals 15 residues. Trimming removed 9 bases from V and 6 bases from J, with 21 bases in between. CDR3 in amino acids: CASTSGQLEVNEQFF. CDR3 coding DNA: TGTGCCAGTACTTCTGGACAGCTTGAAGTCAATGAGCAGTTCTTC.

The V gene is TRBV7-8, the J gene TRBJ1-1; D possibly corresponds to TRBD1 (6 bases). Germline V gene lookup returns CDR1 SGHVS and CDR2 FQNEAQ. The germline V and J ends were trimmed by 4 bases and 8 bases, with 8 bases remaining between them. This CDR3 is 11 amino acids long. Written as DNA, the CDR3 is TGTGCCAGCAGCTCCGGACAGGAAGCTTTCTTT. Its protein is CASSSGQEAFF.

This clonotype was seen ten or more times. The CDR3 is CASSTGVGNEQFF. CDR3 DNA sequence: TGTGCCAGCAGTACAGGGGTCGGCAATGAGCAGTTCTTC. The V and J genes are TRBV6-1 and TRBJ2-1, with TRBD1 identical over 7 bases. The germline gives CDR1 MNHNS, CDR2 SASEGT. The CDR3 totals 13 residues. V trimming: 5 bases; J trimming: 6 bases; junction bases outside the gene matches: 4.

V gene TRBV28 combines with J gene TRBJ2-1, with TRBD2 identical over 10 bases. Germline CDR1 is MDHEN and CDR2 is SYDVKM. This CDR3 spans 15 amino acids. The J segment lost 7 bases and the V segment lost 6 bases, leaving 9 bases of the junction unmatched. The DNA of the CDR3 is TGTGCCAGCAGGAAAGCGGGAGGGCCGGAAAATGAGCAGTTCTTC. It is translated as CASRKAGGPENEQFF.

This clonotype came up a few times. The chain employs TRBV12-3 or TRBV12-4 and TRBJ2-7, with D unresolved. CDR3 length: 10 amino acids. V lost 11 bases to trimming and J lost 2 bases, with 7 bases between them. This chain's CDR3 is CAPSAYEQYV. The CDR3 nucleotides are TGTGCCCCGTCCGCCTACGAGCAGTACGTC.

CDR3: CATSPGLAGSSGANVLTF. The DNA for the CDR3 is TGTGCCACCAGCCCCGGACTAGCGGGATCGTCTGGGGCCAACGTCCTGACTTTC. The chain uses TRBV15 and TRBJ2-6; 12 nucleotides line up with TRBD2. Germline V lookup: CDR1 LNHNV, CDR2 YYDKDF (reference sequence). CDR3 length: 18 amino acids. V was pared by 5 bases and J by 1 base, with 6 bases of the junction left unmatched.

This clonotype was observed a handful of times. The chain combines TRBV7-3 with TRBJ2-7; 7 nucleotides agree with TRBD2. J gave up 5 bases and V 5 bases, and 12 bases lay outside the gene matches. CDR3 size: 15 residues. The germline CDR1 and CDR2 sequences are SGHTA and FQGTGA. The CDR3 region is CASSTSGGIGDEQYF. CDR3 DNA sequence: TGTGCCAGCAGCACCTCGGGGGGAATAGGCGACGAGCAGTACTTC.

The chain couples TRBV12-3 or TRBV12-4 to TRBJ2-7; D not resolved. CDR3 length: 13 residues. Trimming removed 3 bases at V and 0 bases at J, with 6 bases between. Here the CDR3 DNA reads TGTGCCAGCAGTTTCTTGCCCTCCTACGAGCAGTACTTC. It is translated as CASSFLPSYEQYF.

This clonotype was seen a few times. The chain employs TRBV20-1 and TRBJ2-4; 10 nucleotides align to TRBD1. This CDR3 spans 18 amino acids. Germline loops: CDR1 DFQATT, CDR2 SNEGSKA (reference sequence). The junction had 14 bases not matched to a gene; V was cut back by 4 bases and J by 2 bases. The CDR3: CSAIRGSGTGVTKNIQYF. The DNA of the CDR3 is TGCAGTGCTATTAGGGGGTCCGGGACAGGGGTAACCAAAAACATTCAGTACTTC.

This chain's CDR3 is CASSERSIPFYEQYV. CDR3 nucleotides: TGTGCCAGCAGTGAAAGGTCGATTCCCTTCTACGAGCAGTACGTC. The gene calls are TRBV6-1 and TRBJ2-7; D ambiguous. This CDR3 region has 15 residues. Trimming took 2 bases from V and 3 from J, leaving 14 bases between them. Per germline, CDR1 MNHNS and CDR2 SASEGT.

This clonotype was observed a few times. The chain couples TRBV7-9 to TRBJ2-7; TRBD1 aligns across 9 bases. The CDR3 loop spans 13 amino acids. Trimming took 6 bases from V and 6 from J; bases not matched to a gene: 6. Looked up from germline, CDR1 is SEHNR and CDR2 is FQNEAQ (reference sequence). As DNA, the CDR3 is TGTGCCAGCAGTACAGGGGGCGAGGGCGAGCAGTACTTC. Translation: CASSTGGEGEQYF.

This rearrangement joins TRBV28 to TRBJ2-1, with D tentatively TRBD2 (7 bases). The CDR3 sequence is 15 residues long. V was pared by 11 bases and J by 4 bases, with 21 bases between. Germline V gives CDR1 MDHEN, CDR2 SYDVKM. CDR3 amino acids: CAVKGGASGYNEQFF. The CDR3 DNA reads TGTGCCGTCAAAGGGGGAGCTAGCGGATACAATGAGCAGTTCTTC.